Sequencing of this T cell receptor beta chain was carried out in a study of memory CD4+ T cells and cytomegalovirus serostatus. Study-wide context: Of the healthy Belgian adults, 9 or 10 were CMV seropositive and 20 to 30 seronegative. Whole-study results and caveats: The CMV-associated TCR signature appears largely within the CD4+ memory repertoire. Median bootstrapped AUC for CMV status was approximately 0.96 originally, 0.75 to 0.91 US-trained.

The sort gate was single viable CD3+CD4+CD8-CD45RO+ cells for memory CD4+ T cells. Serostatus was set by detecting CMV pp150, pp28, p38, p52 IgG. There are a few counts of this clone. As yet, its antigen is unknown. Some clones are missing from TCRdb's copy, which holds only in-frame ones; the method was immunoSEQ multiplex PCR. The sample carries some 60,000 clones, over 65% recorded once. V lost 6 bases and J 7 bases, leaving 15 bases between the germline ends. Per the germline V gene, CDR1 is SGHTA and CDR2 is FQGNSA. CDR3 length: 14 amino acids. The source of this sequence is an adult in good health and CMV-seropositive. The chain recombines TRBV7-2 with TRBJ2-2; a possible D gene is TRBD1 (6 bases). Sequenced sample: memory CD4+ T cells from blood. CDR3 in DNA: TGTGCCAGCAGGCCACAGGGTTCCGGCGGGGAGCTGTTTTTT. Residues: CASRPQGSGGELFF.